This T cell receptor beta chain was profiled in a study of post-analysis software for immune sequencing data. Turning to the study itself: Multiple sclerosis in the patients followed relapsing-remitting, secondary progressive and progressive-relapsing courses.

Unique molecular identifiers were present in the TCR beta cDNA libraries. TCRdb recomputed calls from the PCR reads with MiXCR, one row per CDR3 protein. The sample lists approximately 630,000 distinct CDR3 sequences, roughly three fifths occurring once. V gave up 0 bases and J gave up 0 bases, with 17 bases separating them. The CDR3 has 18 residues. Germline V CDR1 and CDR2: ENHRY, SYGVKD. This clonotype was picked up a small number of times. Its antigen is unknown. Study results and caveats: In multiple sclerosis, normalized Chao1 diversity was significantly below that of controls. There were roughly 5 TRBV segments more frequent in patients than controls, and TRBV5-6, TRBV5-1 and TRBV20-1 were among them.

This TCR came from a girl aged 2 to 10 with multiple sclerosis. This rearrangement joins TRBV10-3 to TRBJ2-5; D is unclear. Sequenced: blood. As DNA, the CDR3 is TGTGCCATCAGTGAGTCTGCGACCGGCGAGCGTAACCAAGAGACCCAGTACTTC. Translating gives CAISESATGERNQETQYF.